This T cell receptor beta chain stems from a study of CD8 T cells in Susac syndrome. The CDR3 spans 14 residues. Germline CDR1 reads MNHEY; CDR2 reads SMNVEV (reference sequence). Trimming shortened V by 3 bases and J by 3 bases, and 12 bases separated the two germline ends. With random hexamers, 0.5 to 1 ug RNA was reverse transcribed. The authors amplified TCR beta CDR3 across 54 Vbeta and 13 Jbeta using immunoSEQ multiplex PCR. From the immunoSEQ multiplex PCR reads, TCRdb called clonotypes with MiXCR, one entry per CDR3 protein. The sample contains some 95,000 distinct CDR3 sequences, 90% to 95% of which appear only once.

V gene TRBV27 combines with J gene TRBJ2-7; D is perhaps TRBD1 (5 bases). The TCR originated in a human donor in good health. The sequenced sample was CD8+ T cells from PBMCs. CDR3 bases: TGTGCCAGCAGTTTCTCAGGGATCATCTACGAGCAGTACTTC. Translation gives CASSFSGIIYEQYF.